These 3 T cell receptor beta chains share one sample of origin, sequenced in a study of blood T cells in healthy people across ages. Next came a second PCR, run for about 7 to 11 cycles, which used a sample-barcoded 5' primer along with a J-beta primer mix. TCRdb passed the 5' RACE reads through MiXCR, listing each CDR3 protein once. Here the sample spans hundreds of thousands of distinct CDR3 sequences, roughly a quarter being singletons. These sequences were also reported in another study, on T cells of mothers and their children.

Sequenced input: blood. These receptors originate from a boy younger than 10 in good health.

A few counts support this clonotype. This CDR3 reads CASSTRTGGVHEQYF. The CDR3 nucleotides read TGTGCCAGCAGCACCAGGACAGGGGGAGTCCACGAGCAGTACTTC. This rearrangement joins TRBV7-9 to TRBJ2-7; the match to TRBD1 covers 10 bases. The J segment lost 5 bases and the V segment lost 5 bases, leaving 9 bases of the junction unmatched. In germline, CDR1 is SEHNR, CDR2 FQNEAQ (reference sequence). CDR3 length equals 15 residues.

Here the CDR3 DNA reads TGTGCCAGCAGCTTGGAGGGGCAGGTCCCCCGCGAGACCCAGTACTTC. It encodes CASSLEGQVPRETQYF. V is TRBV2 and J is TRBJ2-5; tentatively, D is TRBD2 (6 bases). The CDR3 consists of 16 residues. Trimming took 6 bases from V and 5 from J, leaving 22 bases between them. Germline V gene data show CDR1 as SNHLY and CDR2 as FYNNEI.

The CDR3 spells CSARVVVPGGGYGYTF. The CDR3 coding sequence is TGCAGTGCTAGAGTTGTCGTCCCAGGGGGCGGCTATGGCTACACCTTC. This rearrangement joins TRBV20-1 to TRBJ1-2; 8 bases fit TRBD1. Germline V lookup: CDR1 DFQATT, CDR2 SNEGSKA (reference sequence). The CDR3 has 16 residues. V gave up 1 base and J gave up 4 bases; unmatched junction bases: 11.